The present entry profiles one T cell receptor beta chain with its context. Its antigen is unknown. Base qualities are not recorded, but no much larger clone differs from it by a single base. The immunoSEQ Assay, a bias-controlled multiplex PCR, was used to amplify TCRbeta CDR3 regions from genomic DNA. The paper's processing steps were these. The number of nucleated cells in each sample was estimated from the amplification of reference gene primers within the assay. Sequence reads were collapsed and filtered to measure the absolute abundance of every unique TCRbeta CDR3 rearrangement. For each sample, productive Simpson clonality was calculated as the square root of Simpson's diversity index over productive rearrangements. As stored in TCRdb, this immuneACCESS dataset retains in-frame rearrangements with V and J assigned. A fraction of the clones does not appear; measured against another copy, unresolved V genes explain less than half of the discrepancy, and the remainder lacks a known reason. That table furnishes V, J and clone size, whereas the DNA furnished D and trimming. Recorded for this sample are over 85,000 clones; roughly 84% of them occurred a single time. The ten largest clones capture roughly 4% of the sample.

The entry originates in a study of blood T cell repertoires in COVID-19 (dated by TCRdb to the early 2020s). For the wider study: Collaborator samples came from the United States, Italy and Spain and covered acute and convalescent phases of COVID-19. A freely available public database, intended as a resource for researchers studying the immune response to SARS-CoV-2, is where the repertoires were released. A de-identified subject ID, COVID-19 status, age in years and sex were almost always included in the sample metadata. Samples came from the ongoing ImmuneRACE study (first 160 participants) plus 1,254 subjects from 6 global collaborators. Where HLA class I and class II types were available, the types were taken from metadata supplied by the sample provider, not from assay-based typing. The prospective study material was composed of cDNA or gDNA derived from T cells, B-cell-depleted T cells, or PBMCs. The dataset comprised deeply sampled blood TCRbeta repertoires from subjects exposed to, actively infected with, or recovered from COVID-19.

Per the germline V gene, SGHRS is the CDR1 and YFSETQ is the CDR2. From cysteine to phenylalanine, the CDR3 is 16 amino acids long. Only the CDR3 part of the read is kept: 48 bases, read in frame from the first base. The V end gives up 5 bases and the J end 2 bases, leaving 10 bases in the junction not matched to a gene. Whole blood was collected in K2EDTA tubes by collaborating institutions according to the institutions' own protocols. For TCRbeta analysis, collaborators shipped samples in one of three forms: frozen whole blood, isolated PBMCs, or DNA extracted from either of those sample types. The paper as a whole reports these results and caveats: The amount of clinical and demographic metadata varied by source and participant and was provided uncurated.

The sample consisted of peripheral blood. The V gene is TRBV5-1 and the J gene is TRBJ2-5; 9 central bases correspond to TRBD2. The TCR originated in a human donor in a cohort sampled during active COVID-19. The CDR3 amino acid sequence is: CASSQGSGRKQETQYF. The DNA is as follows: TGCGCCAGCAGTCAAGGTAGCGGGAGAAAACAAGAGACCCAGTACTTC.